The source of this T cell receptor beta chain is a study of identifying expanded T cells in peripheral blood (dated by TCRdb to about 2019). Context from the whole study: Technical replicates were generated by sequencing separate aliquots of the same genomic DNA pool, and four replicates were compared pairwise.

The immunoSEQ Assay, which uses bias-controlled multiplex PCR amplification of genomic DNA, was used to profile TCRbeta CDR3 regions. Concerning the study's data processing: To quantify the absolute abundance of each unique TCRbeta CDR3 region, the sequences were collapsed and filtered. Differential abundance was tested with two models: a binomial (Fisher-equivalent) model and a beta-binomial model that adds time-dependent variance fitted from healthy donors. Clones with fewer than 5 combined templates were excluded, and clones with Benjamini-Hochberg FDR below 0.01 were called differentially abundant. The form v = (b*log(k)+a)^2 was used to model beta-binomial variance as a function of total template count across the two samples. Held by TCRdb, this immuneACCESS table contains in-frame sequences only and omits some clones. Under half of the omission traces to an unresolved V gene where checked; the cause of the rest is unknown. For V, J and clone size, that table is used; D and trimming come from the DNA. The sample table lists 84,000 or so clones, around nine tenths of them with a count of one. The ten largest clones represent roughly 3.1% of the sample.

Here V drops 4 bases and J drops 6 bases, and the junction holds 5 bases not matched to any gene. Taken from cysteine to phenylalanine, the CDR3 has 14 residues. The DNA shown is the 42-base CDR3, in frame from base 1. CDR1 MNHNS and CDR2 SASEGT were looked up in the germline V gene. Findings and caveats that apply to the study as a whole: The binomial model flagged about 1.3 differentially abundant clones between technical replicates, compared with approximately 16 over about 2 weeks and 19 over around four weeks. Both the number of clones called differentially abundant and the false-positive rate were significantly reduced by the beta-binomial model across all healthy-donor time intervals. It was expected by the authors that biological variance in healthy repertoires might increase further over much longer intervals, such as months to years. In all healthy donors, the variance in clone template counts between samples taken roughly 14 days apart rose significantly as total template count increased.

No immune events such as infections were documented for the healthy donors during the collection period. Blood repertoires from healthy donors were used as a training cohort for calibrating time-dependent variance in a beta-binomial model of differential abundance of T-cell clones. There were some ten healthy donors in the training cohort, of whom 3 were female and 7 were male. An age range of about 29 to 65 years, with an average of about 45 years, was recorded for the donors. Obtained from a commercial supplier, whole blood was collected from each healthy donor at three time points set around two weeks apart. For immunosequencing, genomic DNA was extracted from whole blood that had not been sorted. About this clone itself: There is no known antigen for this receptor. Base qualities are not provided; no much larger clone lies one nucleotide away.

The chain was built from TRBV6-1 and TRBJ1-1; 10 bases in the junction line up with TRBD1. Source material: blood. The TCR originated in a person aged 18 to 70 in good health. The CDR3 corresponds to CASSVATGGSEAFF. The sequence in DNA is TGTGCCAGCAGTGTGGCGACAGGGGGCTCTGAAGCTTTCTTT.